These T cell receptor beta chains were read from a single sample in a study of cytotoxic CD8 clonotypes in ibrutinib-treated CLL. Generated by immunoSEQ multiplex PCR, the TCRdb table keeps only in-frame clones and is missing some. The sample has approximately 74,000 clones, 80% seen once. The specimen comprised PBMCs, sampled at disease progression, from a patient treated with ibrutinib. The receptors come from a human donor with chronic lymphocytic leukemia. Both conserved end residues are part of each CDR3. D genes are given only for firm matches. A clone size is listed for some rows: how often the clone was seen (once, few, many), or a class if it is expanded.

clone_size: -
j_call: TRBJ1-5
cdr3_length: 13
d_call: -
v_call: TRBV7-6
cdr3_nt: TGTGCCAGCAGCTTATCAGTGAATCAGCCCCAGCATTTT
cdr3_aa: CASSLSVNQPQHF

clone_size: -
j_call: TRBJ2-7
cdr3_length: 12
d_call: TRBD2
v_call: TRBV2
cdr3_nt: TGTGCCAGCACGACTAGCCAGTACGAGCAGTACTTC
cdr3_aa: CASTTSQYEQYF

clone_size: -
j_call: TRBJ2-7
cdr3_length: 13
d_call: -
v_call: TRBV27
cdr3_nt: TGTGCCAGCAGCGTAGGGGCGCTCTACGAGCAGTACTTC
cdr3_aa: CASSVGALYEQYF

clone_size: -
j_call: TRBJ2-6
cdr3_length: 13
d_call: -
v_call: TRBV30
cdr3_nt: TGTGCCTGGGACTTTATTGGGGCCAACGTCCTGACTTTC
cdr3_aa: CAWDFIGANVLTF

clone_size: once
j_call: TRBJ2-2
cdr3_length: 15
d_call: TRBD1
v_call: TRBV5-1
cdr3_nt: TGCGCCAGCAGCCCCGGGGACAGGAACACCGGGGAGCTGTTTTTT
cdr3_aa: CASSPGDRNTGELFF

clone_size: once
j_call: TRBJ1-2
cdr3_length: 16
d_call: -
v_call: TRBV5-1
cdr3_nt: TGCGCCAGCAGCTTGTCAGGGAGTAAGACTAACTATGGCTACACCTTC
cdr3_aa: CASSLSGSKTNYGYTF

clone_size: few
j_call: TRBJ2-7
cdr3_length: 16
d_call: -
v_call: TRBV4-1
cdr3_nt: TGCGCCAGCAGCCAGTACCCCAGGGATGGTGGGACCGAGCAGTACTTC
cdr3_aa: CASSQYPRDGGTEQYF

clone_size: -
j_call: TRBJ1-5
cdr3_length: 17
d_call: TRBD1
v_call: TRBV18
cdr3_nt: TGTGCCAGCTCACCACAAACAGGGGGCGCCGGCAATCAGCCCCAGCATTTT
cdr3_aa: CASSPQTGGAGNQPQHF

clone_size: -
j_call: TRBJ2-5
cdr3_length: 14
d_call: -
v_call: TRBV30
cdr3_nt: TGTGCCTGGAGTTCCCTAGGGGTTGGAGAGACCCAGTACTTC
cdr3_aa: CAWSSLGVGETQYF

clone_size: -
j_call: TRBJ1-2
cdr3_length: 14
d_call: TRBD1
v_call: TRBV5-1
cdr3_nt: TGCGCCAGCAGCTTGCACAGGGGTCCCTATGGCTACACCTTC
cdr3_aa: CASSLHRGPYGYTF

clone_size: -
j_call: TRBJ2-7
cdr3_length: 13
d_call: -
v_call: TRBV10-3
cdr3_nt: TGTGCCATCTCCGCGGGAAGCTCCTACGAGCAGTACTTC
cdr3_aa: CAISAGSSYEQYF

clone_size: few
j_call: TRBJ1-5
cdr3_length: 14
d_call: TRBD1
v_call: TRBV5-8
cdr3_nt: TGTGCCAGCAGCCTTCGTACAGGGGGACTACCCCAGCATTTT
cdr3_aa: CASSLRTGGLPQHF

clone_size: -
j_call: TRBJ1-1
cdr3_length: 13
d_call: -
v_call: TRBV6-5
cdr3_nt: TGTGCCAGCAGTTACTCCGCGAAGAATGAAGCTTTCTTT
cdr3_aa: CASSYSAKNEAFF

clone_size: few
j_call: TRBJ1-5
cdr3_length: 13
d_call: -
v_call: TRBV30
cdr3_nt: TGTGCCTGGAGTGTACTATGGGGAAAGCCCCAGCATTTT
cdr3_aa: CAWSVLWGKPQHF

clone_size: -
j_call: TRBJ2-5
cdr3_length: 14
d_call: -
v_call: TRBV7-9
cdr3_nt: TGTGCCAGCAGCCGACGGACTCGTATAGAGACCCAGTACTTC
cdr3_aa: CASSRRTRIETQYF

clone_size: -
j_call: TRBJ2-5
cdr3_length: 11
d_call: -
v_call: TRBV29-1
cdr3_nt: TGCAGCGTTGTTAGGATAGAGACCCAGTACTTC
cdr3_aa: CSVVRIETQYF

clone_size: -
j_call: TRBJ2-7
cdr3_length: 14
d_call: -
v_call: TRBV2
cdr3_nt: TGTGCCAGCAGTCAAATCCCCTGGTCCTACGAGCAGTACTTC
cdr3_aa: CASSQIPWSYEQYF

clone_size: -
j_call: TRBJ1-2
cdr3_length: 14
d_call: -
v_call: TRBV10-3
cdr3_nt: TGTGCCATCAGGTATGGACAGCGCTACTATGGCTACACCTTC
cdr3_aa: CAIRYGQRYYGYTF

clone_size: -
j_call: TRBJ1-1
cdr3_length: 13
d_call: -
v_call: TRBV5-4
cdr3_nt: TGTGCCAGCAGCTTTCGGGGGAGCACTGAAGCTTTCTTT
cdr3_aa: CASSFRGSTEAFF

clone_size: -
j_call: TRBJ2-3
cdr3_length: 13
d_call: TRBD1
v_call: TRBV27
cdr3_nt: TGTGCCAGCAGCCGAGACAGGGGGGATACGCAGTATTTT
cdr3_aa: CASSRDRGDTQYF